The 17 T cell receptor beta chains reported below all come from one sample, sequenced in a study of shared clonotypes between healthy human individuals. Profiled with immunoSEQ multiplex PCR; TCRdb holds only in-frame clones, not every one. The sample has about 480,000 clones; about 80% are singletons. The sequenced sample consisted of PBMCs. The receptors here all came from a woman in her thirties or forties in good health. Some clones in this sample may be carry-over from other donors' samples.

The J gene is TRBJ2-1, the V gene TRBV28; D unclear. Germline CDR1 is MDHEN and CDR2 is SYDVKM. The CDR3 spans 14 residues. V was pared by 5 bases and J by 10 bases, with 18 bases between. This CDR3 reads CASSQSGIIYEQFF. The DNA of the CDR3 is TGTGCCAGCAGTCAAAGTGGCATAATTTACGAGCAGTTCTTC.

The V gene is TRBV2, the J gene TRBJ2-7; D uncertain. The germline V gene encodes CDR1 SNHLY and CDR2 FYNNEI. Trimming left V 8 bases short and J 4 bases short, with 15 bases between. The CDR3 is 13 residues long. Here the CDR3 reads CASGLVAFYEQYF. The CDR3 bases are TGTGCCAGCGGTTTGGTAGCATTTTACGAGCAGTACTTC.

This clone showed up just a few times. The chain employs TRBV18 and TRBJ1-1; 11 bases agree with TRBD1. The CDR3 contains 15 residues. Losses at the gene ends were 3 bases for V and 3 bases for J; bases not matched to a gene: 3. Per germline, CDR1 KGHSH and CDR2 LQKENI. CDR3 DNA sequence: TGTGCCAGCTCACCGGGGACAGGGGGGTACACTGAAGCTTTCTTT. This gives the protein CASSPGTGGYTEAFF.

The chain links TRBV19 to TRBJ1-1, with TRBD1 matching over 7 bases. This CDR3 has 15 residues. The ends lost 10 bases at V and 1 base at J; junction bases unmatched: 12. Germline assignment: CDR1 LNHDA and CDR2 SQIVND (reference sequence). CDR3 nucleotide sequence: TGTGCCACCCACGGCCGGGACAGACCGAACACTGAAGCTTTCTTT. It is translated as CATHGRDRPNTEAFF.

The table lists this clone with a count of one. The chain joins TRBV4-1 to TRBJ2-3, with D possibly TRBD2 on 6 matching bases. The CDR3 has 15 amino acids. From germline, CDR1 is MGHRA and CDR2 YSYEKL. Between the trimmed V and J ends, which lost 2 bases and 2 bases, there was a span of 11 bases. The CDR3 loop reads CASSQQAGYTDTQYF. CDR3 bases: TGCGCCAGCAGCCAACAAGCGGGCTACACAGATACGCAGTATTTT.

This clone came up once. V gene TRBV7-9 combines with J gene TRBJ2-1, with 7 positions matching TRBD2. Germline V CDR1 and CDR2: SEHNR, FQNEAQ (reference sequence). This CDR3 is built from 15 residues. Trimming at V came to 5 bases and at J to 9 bases, leaving 13 bases not matched to a gene. The chain's CDR3 is CASSPGGLWGGEQFF. The CDR3 nucleotides are TGTGCCAGCAGCCCAGGCGGGCTCTGGGGGGGTGAGCAGTTCTTC.

V usage is TRBV6-4 and J usage is TRBJ2-5; D not certain. CDR1 and CDR2 (germline): MRHNA, SNTAGT. Trimming removed 0 bases from V and 2 bases from J, with 7 bases in between. The CDR3 is 14 amino acids. CDR3 loop: CASSDSLQQETQYF. DNA of the CDR3: TGTGCCAGCAGTGACTCTTTACAACAAGAGACCCAGTACTTC.

The J gene is TRBJ2-5, the V gene TRBV4-2; D is unclear. Trimming removed 1 base at V and 9 bases at J, with 9 bases between. CDR3 length: 12 residues. Germline assignment: CDR1 LGHNA and CDR2 YNFKEQ. CDR3 sequence reads: CASSQGAQPQYF. In DNA form, the CDR3 reads TGTGCCAGCAGCCAAGGCGCCCAGCCCCAGTACTTC.

This chain connects TRBV4-2 to TRBJ2-1, with D unclear. Between the trimmed V and J ends, which lost 0 bases and 0 bases, there was a span of 15 bases. The CDR3 extends over 18 amino acids. The V gene's germline CDR1 is LGHNA and CDR2 YNFKEQ. CDR3 nucleotides: TGTGCCAGCAGCCAAGATACTTCTCTCCTTAGCTCCTACAATGAGCAGTTCTTC. As protein: CASSQDTSLLSSYNEQFF.

The chain is built from TRBV28 and TRBJ2-7; no definite D call. Germline-derived CDR1 and CDR2 are MDHEN and SYDVKM. V was trimmed by 6 bases and J by 5 bases, leaving 14 bases between them. The CDR3 runs 13 residues. CDR3 sequence reads: CASSFRLGHEQYF. The CDR3 coding sequence is TGTGCCAGCAGCTTCCGGCTGGGCCACGAGCAGTACTTC.

This sequence joins TRBV5-1 and TRBJ2-5; 7 bases are shared with TRBD2. The DNA matches TRBJ2-7 better at its end, which makes the J call doubtful. CDR3 size: 15 residues. Germline V lookup: CDR1 SGHRS, CDR2 YFSETQ. This CDR3 is CASSLGLAESYEQYF. The CDR3 coding sequence is TGCGCCAGCAGCTTGGGGCTAGCGGAGTCCTACGAGCAGTACTTC.

The genes are TRBV28 and TRBJ2-4; possibly TRBD1 for D (5 bases). Looked up from germline, CDR1 is MDHEN and CDR2 is SYDVKM. The CDR3 extends over 14 amino acids. V shed 7 bases and J shed 9 bases, with 19 bases lying between them. In DNA form, the CDR3 reads TGTGCCAGCATCGAGGACACTTTTGTGGGCATTCAGTACTTC. Its protein product is CASIEDTFVGIQYF.

This clone was observed a few times. The V and J genes are TRBV5-8 and TRBJ1-5; D unclear. This CDR3 comprises 13 residues. The germline gives CDR1 SGHTS, CDR2 YDEGEE. The V end lost 0 bases, the J end lost 3 bases, and 4 bases lay between the germline ends. The CDR3 sequence is CASSLVYNQPQHF. The CDR3 region has the DNA TGTGCCAGCAGCTTGGTATACAATCAGCCCCAGCATTTT.

The rearrangement links TRBV5-1 to TRBJ2-2; no clear D. The V gene's germline CDR1 is SGHRS and CDR2 YFSETQ. Trimming cost V 0 bases and J 0 bases, with 6 bases left between them. The CDR3 consists of 15 residues. The CDR3 coding sequence is TGCGCCAGCAGCTTGGACTGGACGAACACCGGGGAGCTGTTTTTT. It specifies CASSLDWTNTGELFF.

The chain couples TRBV28 to TRBJ2-7; 15 nucleotides match TRBD2. The CDR3 contains 16 residues. Looked up from germline, CDR1 is MDHEN and CDR2 is SYDVKM. V lost 6 bases, J lost 3 bases, and 6 bases stayed unmatched. CDR3 nucleotides: TGTGCCAGCAGCCGCGGACTAGCGGGAGGGAGCTACGAGCAGTACTTC. Translation: CASSRGLAGGSYEQYF.

The chain employs TRBV27 and TRBJ1-2; 7 bases fit TRBD1. Germline CDR1 and CDR2: MNHEY and SMNVEV (reference sequence). The length of the CDR3 is 17 residues. Losses at the gene ends were 5 bases for V and 5 bases for J; bases not matched to a gene: 17. The CDR3 DNA reads TGTGCCAGCAGTCTCCTACCACCGACCTCGACAGGGTATGGCTACACCTTC. As protein: CASSLLPPTSTGYGYTF.

The V call is TRBV6-6, the J call TRBJ2-7; 11 nucleotides match TRBD1. This CDR3 is 13 amino acids long. CDR1 MNHNY and CDR2 SVGAGI come from the germline V gene (reference sequence). Losses at the gene ends were 10 bases for V and 3 bases for J; bases not matched to a gene: 5. The CDR3 region is CATRTGGLYEQYF. For the CDR3, the DNA is TGTGCCACCAGGACAGGGGGCCTCTACGAGCAGTACTTC.